The entry that follows covers one T cell receptor beta chain sequence. The J segment lost 5 bases and the V segment lost 5 bases, leaving 3 bases of the junction unmatched. The CDR3 covers 13 residues. The V gene's germline CDR1 is GTSNPN and CDR2 SVGIG (reference sequence). This entry is derived from a study of blood T cells in healthy people across ages. With a J-beta primer mix and a sample-barcoded 5' primer, a second PCR ran about 6 to 11 cycles. Unique molecular identifiers of 12 random nucleotides labeled each cDNA. TCRdb processed the 5' RACE reads anew with MiXCR; each CDR3 protein has one entry. The sample carries more than 1,400,000 distinct CDR3 sequences, roughly 40% recorded once.

The material sequenced was blood. The TCR sequence derives from a woman younger than 35 in good health. The chain employs TRBV30 and TRBJ2-1, with 10 nucleotides matching TRBD2. This CDR3 reads CAWASGGHNEQFF. CDR3 coding DNA: TGTGCCTGGGCTAGCGGGGGCCACAATGAGCAGTTCTTC.